The 27 T cell receptor beta chains listed next were all sequenced from one sample in a study of cytomegalovirus exposure and HLA in healthy donors. PCR employed 60 Vbeta and 13 Jbeta primers. The table came from immunoSEQ multiplex PCR; TCRdb's copy has only in-frame clones and leaves some out. The sample yields some 110,000 clones, almost 70% seen once. Sequenced material: PBMCs. The receptors come from a man aged 25 to 40 in good health and CMV-seropositive.

This clone turned up a few times. This sequence joins TRBV7-2 and TRBJ1-3, with 8 bases matching TRBD1. CDR1 and CDR2 (germline): SGHTA, FQGNSA. This CDR3 contains 16 residues. The V gene end was trimmed by 3 bases and the J gene end by 2 bases; junction bases not matched to a gene: 6. The CDR3 reads CASSFSRTGTGNTIYF. The CDR3 region has the DNA TGTGCCAGCAGCTTTTCGCGGACAGGGACTGGAAACACCATATATTTT.

The V gene is TRBV27, the J gene TRBJ1-1; no clear D. The CDR3 runs to 15 residues. Germline lookup yields CDR1 MNHEY and CDR2 SMNVEV (reference sequence). Trimming pared 1 base from V and 3 bases from J, leaving 12 bases between. The CDR3 nucleotides read TGTGCCAGCAGTTTATTACCCTATACAGACACTGAAGCTTTCTTT. This codes for CASSLLPYTDTEAFF.

V and J are TRBV11-3 and TRBJ2-7; 7 nucleotides align to TRBD2. J lost 1 base, V lost 2 bases, and 5 bases had no gene match. CDR3 length: 15 amino acids. The V gene's germline CDR1 is SGHNT and CDR2 YENEEA. The CDR3 region has the DNA TGTGCCAGCAGCTTAAGAGCGGGAAGGTCCTACGAGCAGTACGTC. This sequence encodes CASSLRAGRSYEQYV.

The chain carries TRBV5-6 and TRBJ2-1; 8 nucleotides align to TRBD1. With V trimmed by 5 bases and J by 0 bases, 4 bases remained unmatched. From germline, CDR1 is SGHDT and CDR2 YYEEEE. The CDR3 extends over 15 amino acids. CDR3 coding DNA: TGTGCCAGCAGTCTCACAGGGGGCTCCTACAATGAGCAGTTCTTC. Translation gives CASSLTGGSYNEQFF.

As to this clone: Other DNA sequences from this sample encode an identical CDR3 as well. The V call is TRBV27, the J call TRBJ1-2, with D tentatively TRBD1 (5 bases). Germline V gives CDR1 MNHEY, CDR2 SMNVEV (reference sequence). The CDR3 length is 14 residues. Trimming took off 2 bases at V and 2 bases at J, with 9 bases between the two ends. The CDR3 DNA is TGTGCCAGCAGTTTAGGGGCCGGGAACTATGGCTACACCTTC. As protein: CASSLGAGNYGYTF.

The J gene is TRBJ2-7, the V gene TRBV7-9; D is unresolved. The CDR3 is made up of 12 amino acids. V was clipped by 1 base and J by 5 bases, with 6 bases between them. Germline CDR1 reads SEHNR; CDR2 reads FQNEAQ (reference sequence). CDR3 protein: CASSLVVDEQYF. CDR3 bases: TGTGCCAGCAGCTTAGTAGTCGACGAGCAGTACTTC. The full variable domain, with the rest looked up from reference TRBV7-9 and TRBJ2-7, is DTGVSQNPRHKITKRGQNVTFRCDPISEHNRLYWYRQTLGQGPEFLTYFQNEAQLEKSRLLSDRFSAERPKGSFSTLEIQRTEQGDSAMYLCASSLVVDEQYFGPGTRLTVT.

This sequence joins TRBV28 and TRBJ2-7; D perhaps matches TRBD1 (6 bases). Per the germline V gene, CDR1 is MDHEN and CDR2 is SYDVKM. V was cut by 3 bases and J by 5 bases, with 17 bases left in between. The CDR3 totals 15 residues. The DNA for the CDR3 is TGTGCCAGCAGTTTTCTTTTCAGGGACACCCACGAGCAGTACTTC. This gives the protein CASSFLFRDTHEQYF.

J is TRBJ1-5 and V is TRBV30; D might be TRBD1 (5 bases). Trimming took 4 bases from V and 0 from J, leaving 16 bases between them. This CDR3 contains 16 residues. Germline-derived CDR1 and CDR2 are GTSNPN and SVGIG (reference sequence). CDR3 loop: CAWTHRWDYSNQPQHF. Written as DNA, the CDR3 is TGTGCCTGGACCCACCGTTGGGACTATAGCAATCAGCCCCAGCATTTT.

The chain recombines TRBV7-2 with TRBJ1-2, with D unclear. Germline loops: CDR1 SGHTA, CDR2 FQGNSA. CDR3 size: 14 residues. V lost 2 bases and J lost 8, with 15 bases in between. The DNA for the CDR3 is TGTGCCAGCAGCTTATTGCGGTCGGGTGTGGGCTACACCTTC. Its translation is CASSLLRSGVGYTF.

V gene TRBV5-4 combines with J gene TRBJ2-2; 7 bases align to TRBD2. Per the germline V gene, CDR1 is SGHNT and CDR2 is YYREEE (reference sequence). With V trimmed by 2 bases and J by 5 bases, 0 bases remained unmatched. The CDR3 is 13 amino acids. The CDR3 bases are TGTGCCAGCAGCTTAGCGGGGACCGGGGAGCTGTTTTTT. It is translated as CASSLAGTGELFF.

This clone showed up just a few times. This chain joins TRBV27 and TRBJ1-4; 9 bases are shared with TRBD1. Germline CDR1 MNHEY, CDR2 SMNVEV (reference sequence). This CDR3 has 14 amino acids. J lost 8 bases, V lost 6 bases, and 7 bases had no gene match. CDR3 region: CASSTGQGEEKLFF. CDR3 nucleotide sequence: TGTGCCAGCAGCACGGGACAGGGTGAAGAAAAACTGTTTTTT.

The V and J genes are TRBV5-1 and TRBJ1-4; TRBD1 might be the D (5 bases). Germline-derived CDR1 and CDR2 are SGHRS and YFSETQ. The CDR3 has 15 amino acids. Deletions cut 4 bases from V and 4 bases from J, with 14 bases between. The DNA for the CDR3 is TGCGCCAGCAGCCCGGGACTGTCGTTTAATGAAAAACTGTTTTTT. Encoded protein: CASSPGLSFNEKLFF.

The chain is built from TRBV25-1 and TRBJ2-3; no definite D call. CDR3 length: 15 amino acids. Trimming took off 1 base at V and 8 bases at J, with 16 bases between the two ends. CDR1 is MGHDK, CDR2 SYGVNS, per germline. The CDR3 reads CASSESASVGVTQYF. In DNA, the CDR3 is TGTGCCAGCAGTGAATCAGCTAGTGTCGGAGTTACGCAGTATTTT.

In this sample, this clone turned up a few times. The chain joins TRBV7-9 to TRBJ1-1, with D perhaps TRBD1 (5 bases). The V and J ends lost 5 bases and 3 bases respectively, with 13 bases between them. CDR1 SEHNR and CDR2 FQNEAQ come from the germline V gene (reference sequence). CDR3 length: 14 residues. The CDR3 protein is CASSPGIADTEAFF. The CDR3 bases are TGTGCCAGCAGCCCAGGGATCGCGGACACTGAAGCTTTCTTT.

The V call is TRBV7-2, the J call TRBJ2-5, with a tentative D call TRBD1 (6 bases). Germline values: CDR1 SGHTA, CDR2 FQGNSA. Trimming left V 4 bases short and J 5 bases short, with 14 bases between. This CDR3 is built from 14 residues. CDR3 residues: CASSSAGTMETQYF. The CDR3 nucleotides read TGTGCCAGCAGCTCGGCCGGGACAATGGAGACCCAGTACTTC. Complete variable domain (other parts from reference TRBV7-2 and TRBJ2-5): GAGVSQSPSNKVTEKGKDVELRCDPISGHTALYWYRQSLGQGLEFLIYFQGNSAPDKSGLPSDRFSAERTGGSVSTLTIQRTQQEDSAVYLCASSSAGTMETQYFGPGTRLLVL.

The V gene is TRBV6-1, the J gene TRBJ1-1; 7 bases line up with TRBD1. The CDR3 is 13 residues long. The V gene end was trimmed by 6 bases and the J gene end by 2 bases; junction bases not matched to a gene: 3. Germline lookup yields CDR1 MNHNS and CDR2 SASEGT. CDR3 in amino acids: CASRDRKNTEAFF. Here the CDR3 DNA reads TGTGCCAGCAGGGACAGGAAAAACACTGAAGCTTTCTTT.

In DNA form, the CDR3 reads TGCGCCAGCAGTTCCGGGGCGGGGGGTAGCACAGATACGCAGTATTTT. This sequence encodes CASSSGAGGSTDTQYF. The chain is built from TRBV5-1 and TRBJ2-3; TRBD2 aligns across 8 bases. Trimming took 5 bases from V and 0 from J; bases not matched to a gene: 8. The CDR3 length is 16 residues. Germline V gene sequence: CDR1 SGHRS, CDR2 YFSETQ.

A remark on this clone: Other nucleotide sequences from this sample produce the same CDR3. The J gene is TRBJ2-2, the V gene TRBV7-3; the match to TRBD1 covers 9 bases. Trimming removed 5 bases from V and 5 bases from J; junction bases left unmatched: 6. The germline V gene encodes CDR1 SGHTA and CDR2 FQGTGA. The CDR3 loop spans 15 amino acids. CDR3 nucleotides: TGTGCCAGCAGCCCCGGACAGGGGCAAACCGGGGAGCTGTTTTTT. It is translated as CASSPGQGQTGELFF.

This clone turned up a few times. The chain uses TRBV11-2 and TRBJ2-7, with 7 positions matching TRBD2. Per germline, CDR1 SGHAT and CDR2 FQNNGV. The CDR3 runs to 15 residues. The V and J ends lost 0 bases and 9 bases, in that order; junction bases with no gene match: 11. In DNA form, the CDR3 reads TGTGCCAGCAGCTTAGAGCCTAGCGGAGCCTCGGGGCAGTACTTC. It encodes CASSLEPSGASGQYF.

The chain carries TRBV9 and TRBJ2-1; 11 bases are shared with TRBD1. V dropped 4 bases and J dropped 3; count of bases not matched to a gene: 6. Germline V lookup: CDR1 SGDLS, CDR2 YYNGEE. The CDR3 runs to 16 residues. DNA of the CDR3: TGTGCCAGCAGCCCATACGGGACAGGGGGCTACAATGAGCAGTTCTTC. Translation: CASSPYGTGGYNEQFF.

The sample holds a few counts of this clone. The rearrangement uses TRBV25-1 and TRBJ2-5; possibly TRBD2 for D (7 bases). Trimming removed 2 bases at V and 4 bases at J, with 14 bases between. Germline CDR1 is MGHDK and CDR2 is SYGVNS. CDR3 size: 15 residues. CDR3 nucleotide sequence: TGTGCCAGCAGTGAAACGCGGGGGCTCGGAGAGACCCAGTACTTC. Translating it yields CASSETRGLGETQYF.

The rearrangement uses TRBV21-1 and TRBJ2-1; the D call in the table, TRBD2, was not verified against the DNA. TRBV21-1 is a known pseudogene. CDR3 size: 16 residues. The CDR3: CASQGLAGSSYNEQFF. The CDR3 DNA sequence: TGTGCCAGCCAAGGGCTAGCGGGTAGCTCCTACAATGAGCAGTTCTTC.

V is TRBV11-2 and J is TRBJ2-1; D perhaps matches TRBD2 (6 bases). CDR1 is SGHAT and CDR2 is FQNNGV in the germline V gene. V shed 0 bases and J shed 4 bases, with 10 bases lying between them. The CDR3 runs 15 residues. The CDR3 spells CASSLEFGGYNEQFF. CDR3 in DNA: TGTGCCAGCAGCTTAGAGTTTGGGGGGTACAATGAGCAGTTCTTC.

The V call is TRBV5-6, the J call TRBJ1-2; D perhaps matches TRBD1 (6 bases). Germline V lookup: CDR1 SGHDT, CDR2 YYEEEE. The CDR3 totals 15 residues. The germline V and J ends were trimmed by 1 base and 3 bases, with 13 bases remaining between them. The CDR3 sequence is CASSLNREEYYGYTF. Here the CDR3 DNA reads TGTGCCAGCAGCTTGAACAGGGAAGAATACTATGGCTACACCTTC.

This clone turned up a few times. The chain uses TRBV5-1 and TRBJ1-2; perhaps TRBD1 as D (5 bases). CDR1 and CDR2 from the germline V gene are SGHRS and YFSETQ. The V end was cut by 7 bases, the J end by 3 bases, with 19 bases between. The CDR3 loop spans 15 amino acids. CDR3 residues: CASYDSAGSDYGYTF. The DNA of the CDR3 is TGCGCCAGCTACGATTCGGCAGGGTCTGACTATGGCTACACCTTC. The full variable domain, rest sourced from reference TRBV5-1 and TRBJ1-2, is KAGVTQTPRYLIKTRGQQVTLSCSPISGHRSVSWYQQTPGQGLQFLFEYFSETQRNKGNFPGRFSGRQFSNSRSEMNVSTLELGDSALYLCASYDSAGSDYGYTFGSGTRLTVV.

The V gene is TRBV7-8, the J gene TRBJ1-1; 10 positions match TRBD1. The germline V gene has CDR1 SGHVS and CDR2 FQNEAQ. The length of the CDR3 is 15 residues. The V and J ends lost 5 bases and 4 bases, in that order; junction bases with no gene match: 7. The CDR3 region has the DNA TGTGCCAGCAGCCTCAACCGGGACAGGGGCACTGAAGCTTTCTTT. This translates into CASSLNRDRGTEAFF.

This clone came up a few times. This chain joins TRBV30 and TRBJ1-6; D unresolved. V gave up 0 bases and J gave up 15 bases, with 15 bases separating them. Germline lookup yields CDR1 GTSNPN and CDR2 SVGIG (reference sequence). The CDR3 is made up of 13 amino acids. The CDR3 DNA reads as TGTGCCTGGAGTGTACGGGATTGGTCGGGCCTCCACTTT. Translation gives CAWSVRDWSGLHF. The whole variable domain, remainder taken from reference TRBV30 and TRBJ1-6, is SQTIHQWPATLVQPVGSPLSLECTVEGTSNPNLYWYRQAAGRGLQLLFYSVGIGQISSEVPQNLSASRPQDRQFILSSKKLLLSDSGFYLCAWSVRDWSGLHFGNGTRLTVT.